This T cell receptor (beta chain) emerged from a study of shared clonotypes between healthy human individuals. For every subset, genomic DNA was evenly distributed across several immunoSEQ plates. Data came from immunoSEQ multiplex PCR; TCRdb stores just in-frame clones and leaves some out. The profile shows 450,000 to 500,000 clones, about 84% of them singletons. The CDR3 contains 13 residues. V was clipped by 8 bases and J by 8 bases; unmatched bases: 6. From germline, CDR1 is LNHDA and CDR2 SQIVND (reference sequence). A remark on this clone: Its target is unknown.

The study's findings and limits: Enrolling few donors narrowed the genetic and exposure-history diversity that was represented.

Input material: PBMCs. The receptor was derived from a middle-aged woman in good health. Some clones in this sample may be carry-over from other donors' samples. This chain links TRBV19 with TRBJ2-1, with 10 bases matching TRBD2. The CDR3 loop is CASYSGRQDEQFF. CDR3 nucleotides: TGTGCCAGTTATAGCGGGAGGCAGGATGAGCAGTTCTTC. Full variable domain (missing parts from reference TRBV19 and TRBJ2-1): DGGITQSPKYLFRKEGQNVTLSCEQNLNHDAMYWYRQDPGQGLRLIYYSQIVNDFQKGDIAEGYSVSREKKESFPLTVTSAQKNPTAFYLCASYSGRQDEQFFGPGTRLTVL.